The 32 T cell receptor beta chains below come from one sample, sequenced in a study of human T cells and chemical hapten exposure (dated by TCRdb to 2020 to 2023). The intended sense of this specimen's time point label: pre-sensitization, week 0. Per the publication, the treatment or condition label means: therapeutic diphenylcyclopropenone sensitization with weekly scalp DPC. Library preparation employed RACE. This sample was sequenced with a NextSeq 500. Using fastp at Q25 and MiXCR, TCRdb reprocessed the public reads and kept productive beta chains. Rows matching on CDR3 protein sequence are summarized as one entry with the most common DNA and genes. The sample table records a few hundred thousand distinct CDR3 sequences; 5.5% of these occur just once. Under 9.5% of the sample is held by the ten biggest clonotypes. The sample consisted of whole blood, taken in connection with sensitization to the hapten diphenylcyclopropenone (DPC). These receptors came from a young woman with alopecia areata. Some clones in this sample may be carry-over from other donors' samples.

This clonotype was detected ten times or more. The chain combines TRBV10-3 with TRBJ1-1; 9 bases are shared with TRBD1. There are 14 residues in the CDR3. After removal of 6 bases from V and 5 bases from J, the junction contained 7 bases not matched to a gene. Germline V lookup: CDR1 ENHRY, CDR2 SYGVKD. The CDR3 sequence: CAIRPGTGRTEAFF. The CDR3 DNA is TGTGCCATCAGGCCCGGGACAGGGAGAACTGAAGCTTTCTTT.

This clonotype was detected only a few times. The rearrangement uses TRBV6-2 or TRBV6-3 and TRBJ2-2; D may match TRBD1 or TRBD2 (5 bases each). Germline CDR1 MNHEY, CDR2 SVGEGT. The CDR3 sequence is 14 residues long. V lost 8 bases and J 3 bases, leaving 13 bases between the germline ends. The CDR3 bases are TGTGCCAGCCTAACCGGGACCCACACCGGGGAGCTGTTTTTT. This encodes CASLTGTHTGELFF.

The genes are TRBV20-1 and TRBJ1-1, with 8 bases matching TRBD1. With 1 base clipped from V and 4 bases from J, the junction kept 5 bases outside the gene matches. This CDR3 contains 14 residues. Germline lookup yields CDR1 DFQATT and CDR2 SNEGSKA (reference sequence). CDR3 loop: CSARAGGSSTEAFF. The CDR3 region has the DNA TGCAGTGCTAGAGCAGGGGGCTCGAGCACTGAAGCTTTCTTT.

This clonotype was recorded at least ten times. V gene TRBV28 combines with J gene TRBJ2-7, with D unresolved. The CDR3 extends over 16 amino acids. Trimming stripped 8 bases from V and 3 bases from J, with 23 bases between. The germline V gene has CDR1 MDHEN and CDR2 SYDVKM. The CDR3 region is CASAYSWKPDDYEQYF. Here the CDR3 DNA reads TGTGCCAGCGCCTATAGTTGGAAACCCGATGACTACGAGCAGTACTTC.

This clonotype has a handful of counts. V is TRBV20-1 and J is TRBJ1-2, with no clear D. The CDR3 contains 12 residues. CDR1 is DFQATT and CDR2 is SNEGSKA in the germline V gene (reference sequence). V shed 1 base and J shed 8 bases, with 11 bases lying between them. The CDR3 DNA is TGCAGTGCTAGAGTCCCGCAGAGGGGCTACACCTTC. The encoded protein is CSARVPQRGYTF.

This clonotype was observed at least ten times. The rearrangement links TRBV20-1 to TRBJ1-6, with a weak D call TRBD1 (5 bases). The germline V gene has CDR1 DFQATT and CDR2 SNEGSKA (reference sequence). The CDR3 is 13 amino acids. V lost 5 bases and J 2 bases, leaving 7 bases between the germline ends. The CDR3 bases are TGCAGTGCTCCGGGACCCTATAATTCACCCCTCCACTTT. Translation: CSAPGPYNSPLHF.

This clonotype appeared many times. CDR3 in amino acids: CASSLRARIPQNTEAFF. The CDR3 DNA follows: TGCGCCAGCAGCCTGAGGGCCAGGATCCCCCAGAACACTGAAGCTTTCTTT. This sequence joins TRBV5-1 and TRBJ1-1; D unclear. The CDR3 loop spans 17 amino acids. CDR1 SGHRS and CDR2 YFSETQ come from the germline V gene. Trimming left V 4 bases short and J 1 base short, with 20 bases between.

The chain links TRBV20-1 to TRBJ1-4, with 12 positions matching TRBD1. Trimming removed 3 bases from V and 5 bases from J; junction bases left unmatched: 4. This CDR3 comprises 15 residues. The germline gives CDR1 DFQATT, CDR2 SNEGSKA (reference sequence). CDR3 bases: TGCAGTGCTAGGAGCGGGACAGGGGGCAATGAAAAACTGTTTTTT. It translates to CSARSGTGGNEKLFF.

Only a few counts were recorded for this clonotype. The chain has TRBV11-2 and TRBJ2-7; perhaps TRBD1 as D (6 bases). V lost 5 bases and J 7 bases, leaving 21 bases between the germline ends. This CDR3 is 15 amino acids long. The V gene's germline CDR1 is SGHAT and CDR2 FQNNGV. For the CDR3, the DNA is TGTGCCAGCAGCACCCGGGACACAACTGCCCTTGAGCAGTACTTC. This encodes CASSTRDTTALEQYF. The whole variable domain, remainder taken from reference TRBV11-2 and TRBJ2-7, is EAGVAQSPRYKIIEKRQSVAFWCNPISGHATLYWYQQILGQGPKLLIQFQNNGVVDDSQLPKDRFSAERLKGVDSTLKIQPAKLEDSAVYLCASSTRDTTALEQYFGPGTRLTVT.

The V call is TRBV7-2, the J call TRBJ2-7; TRBD1 matches 9 bases. Germline trimming cut 5 bases from V and 6 bases from J; bases unmatched to any gene: 17. The CDR3 has 17 amino acids. The germline gives CDR1 SGHTA, CDR2 FQGNSA. CDR3 bases: TGTGCCAGCAGCACGATTGCGGGGACAGGGAAAAGAGGCGAGCAGTACTTC. Its protein is CASSTIAGTGKRGEQYF.

The chain carries TRBV28 and TRBJ1-2; no firm D call. CDR3 length: 14 amino acids. CDR1 and CDR2 (germline): MDHEN, SYDVKM. V lost 10 bases to trimming and J lost 2 bases, with 17 bases between them. The CDR3 loop reads CAIPNPRRNYGYTF. The DNA of the CDR3 is TGTGCCATCCCAAACCCCCGGCGGAACTATGGCTACACCTTC.

This clonotype came up many times. The chain recombines TRBV4-3 with TRBJ1-1; 7 nucleotides line up with TRBD1. Germline CDR1 and CDR2: LGHNA and YSLEER. This CDR3 has 14 amino acids. The V segment lost 4 bases and the J segment 3 bases; nucleotides outside the gene matches: 5. CDR3 amino acids: CASSPGGRDTEAFF. In nucleotides, the CDR3 is TGCGCCAGCAGCCCAGGGGGGAGGGACACTGAAGCTTTCTTT.

The table lists this clonotype with a few counts. This chain joins TRBV4-3 and TRBJ1-5, with a weak D call TRBD1 (5 bases). Germline assignment: CDR1 LGHNA and CDR2 YSLEER. The CDR3 spans 15 residues. The germline V and J ends were trimmed by 4 bases and 4 bases, with 14 bases remaining between them. CDR3 bases: TGCGCCAGCAGCCGTGACAGTAAAGGGAATCAGCCCCAGCATTTT. The encoded protein is CASSRDSKGNQPQHF.

This clonotype was detected a few times. The chain has TRBV27 and TRBJ1-6; TRBD1 matches 8 bases. Unmatched junction bases numbered 6, after V lost 4 bases and J lost 10 bases. The V gene's germline CDR1 is MNHEY and CDR2 SMNVEV (reference sequence). This CDR3 comprises 14 residues. The CDR3 protein is CASSSLSGGSPLHF. CDR3 coding DNA: TGTGCCAGCAGTTCTCTCTCAGGGGGCTCACCCCTCCACTTT.

V gene TRBV7-2 combines with J gene TRBJ1-1, with 8 bases fitting TRBD1. Unmatched junction bases numbered 5, after V lost 1 base and J lost 7 bases. Germline CDR1 is SGHTA and CDR2 is FQGNSA. CDR3 size: 14 residues. As DNA, the CDR3 is TGTGCCAGCAGCTTAGTTACCGGGACAGGTGAAGCTTTCTTT. This gives the protein CASSLVTGTGEAFF.

This CDR3 reads CASSYSGTGEGYTF. CDR3 sequence (DNA): TGTGCCAGCAGTTACTCCGGGACAGGGGAGGGCTACACCTTC. The gene calls are TRBV6-5 and TRBJ1-2; TRBD1 agrees at 10 bases. The ends lost 0 bases at V and 8 bases at J; junction bases unmatched: 3. This CDR3 is 14 amino acids long. Germline CDR1 and CDR2: MNHEY and SVGAGI.

The chain is built from TRBV19 and TRBJ1-5, with D possibly being TRBD1 (6 bases). V lost 5 bases to trimming and J lost 3 bases, with 11 bases between them. Germline assignment: CDR1 LNHDA and CDR2 SQIVND (reference sequence). This CDR3 is 14 amino acids long. CDR3 nucleotides: TGTGCCAGTAGTCCCGACAGGCCCAATCAGCCCCAGCATTTT. This sequence encodes CASSPDRPNQPQHF.

The chain recombines TRBV7-3 with TRBJ1-2; D call uncertain. Germline loops: CDR1 SGHTA, CDR2 FQGTGA. V lost 5 bases and J 4 bases, leaving 11 bases between the germline ends. CDR3 size: 13 residues. The CDR3 here is CASSLDPLYGYTF. The CDR3 DNA reads as TGTGCCAGCAGCCTTGACCCGCTCTATGGCTACACCTTC.

This clonotype has at least ten counts. The chain links TRBV12-3 or TRBV12-4 to TRBJ2-3; D may be TRBD1 (5 bases). The CDR3 covers 16 residues. With 2 bases removed from V and 0 bases from J, the gap between germline ends came to 12 bases. The DNA for the CDR3 is TGTGCCAGCAGTTTACAACACAGGCCTAGCACAGATACGCAGTATTTT. This encodes CASSLQHRPSTDTQYF.

The chain carries TRBV4-1 and TRBJ1-4; D might be TRBD1 (6 bases). This CDR3 region has 12 residues. Germline CDR1 is MGHRA and CDR2 is YSYEKL. V was trimmed by 3 bases and J by 7 bases, leaving 6 bases between them. The CDR3 DNA sequence: TGCGCCAGCAGCCAGACAGGTGAAAAACTGTTTTTT. Its protein is CASSQTGEKLFF.

The rearrangement links TRBV5-1 to TRBJ2-3, with 9 bases fitting TRBD2. The germline V gene has CDR1 SGHRS and CDR2 YFSETQ. J gave up 2 bases and V 4 bases, and 2 bases lay outside the gene matches. CDR3 size: 14 residues. The CDR3 DNA is TGCGCCAGCAGCAAGGGACTAGCCACAGATACGCAGTATTTT. Translating gives CASSKGLATDTQYF.

This clonotype was counted at least ten times. The rearrangement uses TRBV20-1 and TRBJ2-1; 9 bases fit TRBD1. With 0 bases clipped from V and 6 bases from J, the junction kept 6 bases outside the gene matches. There are 15 residues in the CDR3. Germline assignment: CDR1 DFQATT and CDR2 SNEGSKA (reference sequence). The CDR3 reads CSARDRDRALNEQFF. CDR3 nucleotides: TGCAGTGCTAGAGATCGGGACAGGGCTCTCAATGAGCAGTTCTTC.

CDR3 sequence (DNA): TGTGCCAGCAGTCCAGCTAGGAAAAACATTCAGTACTTC. Translated: CASSPARKNIQYF. V and J are TRBV12-3 or TRBV12-4 and TRBJ2-4; D is unresolved. The CDR3 sequence is 13 residues long. Trimming left V 5 bases short and J 4 bases short, with 9 bases between.

This clonotype came up a few times. This chain uses TRBV7-2 with TRBJ2-3, with TRBD1 matching over 11 bases. The germline V gene encodes CDR1 SGHTA and CDR2 FQGNSA. This CDR3 has 15 residues. V lost 5 bases to trimming and J lost 4 bases; unmatched junction nucleotides: 5. DNA of the CDR3: TGTGCCAGCAGCCAAAGGACAGGGGGCTCAGATACGCAGTATTTT. Translated, it gives CASSQRTGGSDTQYF. Combining the CDR3 with reference TRBV7-2 and TRBJ2-3 gives the whole variable domain GAGVSQSPSNKVTEKGKDVELRCDPISGHTALYWYRQSLGQGLEFLIYFQGNSAPDKSGLPSDRFSAERTGGSVSTLTIQRTQQEDSAVYLCASSQRTGGSDTQYFGPGTRLTVL.

The sample holds many counts of this clonotype. The rearrangement joins TRBV10-3 to TRBJ2-3, with D possibly called TRBD1 or TRBD2 (5 bases each). Per the germline V gene, CDR1 is ENHRY and CDR2 is SYGVKD. The length of the CDR3 is 13 residues. The ends were cut back, 9 bases at V and 1 base at J, with 11 bases in the middle. Written as DNA, the CDR3 is TGTGCCATTCGGGGCGCGGGCACAGATACGCAGTATTTT. This codes for CAIRGAGTDTQYF.

This clonotype was seen at least ten times. The chain carries TRBV12-3 or TRBV12-4 and TRBJ1-4; D is uncertain. V was pared by 7 bases and J by 11 bases, with 11 bases between. The CDR3 has 11 amino acids. Written as DNA, the CDR3 is TGTGCCAGCACCAGAGGGATTAAACTGTTTTTT. Protein product: CASTRGIKLFF.

The chain employs TRBV6-5 and TRBJ1-2; no definite D call. The CDR3 sequence is 14 residues long. CDR1 and CDR2 (germline): MNHEY, SVGAGI. With 5 bases removed from V and 5 bases from J, the gap between germline ends came to 15 bases. The CDR3 sequence is CASSPADGFYGYTF. CDR3 in DNA: TGTGCCAGCAGTCCTGCGGACGGATTTTATGGCTACACCTTC.

The chain employs TRBV6-6 and TRBJ2-3; 9 bases are shared with TRBD1. Germline CDR1 reads MNHNY; CDR2 reads SVGAGI (reference sequence). Unmatched junction bases numbered 7, after V lost 6 bases and J lost 0 bases. The CDR3 sequence is 16 residues long. CDR3 DNA sequence: TGTGCCAGCAGCACACGGACAGGGGTTAGCACAGATACGCAGTATTTT. Amino acid sequence: CASSTRTGVSTDTQYF.

There are a few counts of this clonotype. This chain connects TRBV7-2 to TRBJ2-5; D remains ambiguous. Looked up from germline, CDR1 is SGHTA and CDR2 is FQGNSA. V lost 2 bases to trimming and J lost 1 base, with 11 bases between them. The CDR3 extends over 15 amino acids. The CDR3 region has the DNA TGTGCCAGCAGCTTAACGGGCAGTAGCCAAGAGACCCAGTACTTC. Its protein product is CASSLTGSSQETQYF.

This clonotype was recorded many times. The chain couples TRBV6-5 to TRBJ2-7; no clear D gene. This CDR3 has 14 residues. Germline CDR1 and CDR2: MNHEY and SVGAGI. V was trimmed by 0 bases and J by 4 bases, leaving 10 bases between them. The CDR3 bases are TGTGCCAGCAGTTACTCGGCCAGCGAGTACGAGCAGTACTTC. It translates to CASSYSASEYEQYF.

The gene calls are TRBV7-2 and TRBJ1-2; 8 nucleotides agree with TRBD1. Germline loops: CDR1 SGHTA, CDR2 FQGNSA. The CDR3 has 14 amino acids. The junction had 4 bases not matched to a gene; V was cut back by 3 bases and J by 4 bases. The CDR3 loop reads CASSFQGASYGYTF. In DNA, the CDR3 is TGTGCCAGCAGCTTCCAGGGGGCGAGCTATGGCTACACCTTC.

This clonotype appeared many times. The chain has TRBV11-3 and TRBJ2-3; D possibly corresponds to TRBD1 (6 bases). V lost 5 bases and J lost 3, with 18 bases in between. The CDR3 length is 16 residues. The germline CDR1 and CDR2 sequences are SGHNT and YENEEA. The CDR3 protein is CASSRGGQSSTDTQYF. Written as DNA, the CDR3 is TGTGCCAGCAGCCGAGGAGGACAGAGCAGTACAGATACGCAGTATTTT.